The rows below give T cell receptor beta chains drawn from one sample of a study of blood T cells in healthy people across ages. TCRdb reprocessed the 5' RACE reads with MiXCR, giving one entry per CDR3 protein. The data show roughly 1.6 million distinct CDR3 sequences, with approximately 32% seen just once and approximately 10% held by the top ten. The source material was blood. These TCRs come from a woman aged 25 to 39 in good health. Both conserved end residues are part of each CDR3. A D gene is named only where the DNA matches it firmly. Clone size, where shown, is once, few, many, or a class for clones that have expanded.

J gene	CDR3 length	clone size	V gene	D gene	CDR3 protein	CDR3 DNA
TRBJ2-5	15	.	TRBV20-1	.	CSATGEPKLQETQYF	TGCAGTGCTACCGGGGAGCCGAAACTACAAGAGACCCAGTACTTC
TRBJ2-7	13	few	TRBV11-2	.	CASTPGRWYEQYF	TGTGCCAGCACCCCGGGAAGGTGGTACGAGCAGTACTTC
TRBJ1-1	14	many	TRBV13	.	CASTKDGGDTEAFF	TGTGCCAGCACCAAAGACGGGGGGGACACTGAAGCTTTCTTT
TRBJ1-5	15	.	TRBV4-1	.	CASSQDMRGGQPQHF	TGCGCCAGCAGCCAAGATATGCGGGGGGGCCAGCCCCAGCATTTT
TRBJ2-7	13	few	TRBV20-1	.	CSARGLVHYEQYF	TGCAGTGCTAGAGGCCTAGTGCACTACGAGCAGTACTTC
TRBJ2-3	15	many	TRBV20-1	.	CSARTGIRTTDTQYF	TGCAGTGCTAGGACCGGGATCAGGACCACAGATACGCAGTATTTT
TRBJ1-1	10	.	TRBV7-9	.	CASSLNGAFF	TGTGCCAGCAGCTTAAACGGAGCTTTCTTT
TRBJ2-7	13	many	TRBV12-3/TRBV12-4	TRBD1	CASRETGPYEQYF	TGTGCCAGCAGGGAGACAGGGCCCTACGAGCAGTACTTC
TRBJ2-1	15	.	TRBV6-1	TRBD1	CASSPQGWSYNEQFF	TGTGCCAGCAGTCCACAGGGGTGGTCCTACAATGAGCAGTTCTTC
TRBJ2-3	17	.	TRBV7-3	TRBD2	CASSLGLAEVGTDTQYF	TGTGCCAGCAGCTTAGGACTAGCGGAAGTAGGCACAGATACGCAGTATTTT
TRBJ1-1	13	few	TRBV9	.	CASSVEGHTEAFF	TGTGCCAGCAGCGTAGAAGGGCATACTGAAGCTTTCTTT
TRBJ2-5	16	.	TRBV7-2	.	CASSLSSAKGEETQYF	TGTGCCAGCAGCTTAAGTAGCGCAAAAGGAGAAGAGACCCAGTACTTC
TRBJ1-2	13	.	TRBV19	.	CASAPGRSGGYTF	TGTGCCAGCGCCCCCGGGAGGAGTGGTGGCTACACCTTC
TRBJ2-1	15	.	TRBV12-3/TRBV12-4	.	CASSLIRTLYNEQFF	TGTGCCAGCAGTTTAATCAGGACACTTTACAATGAGCAGTTCTTC
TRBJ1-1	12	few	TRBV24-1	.	CATSDRNTEAFF	TGTGCCACCAGTGATCGGAACACTGAAGCTTTCTTT
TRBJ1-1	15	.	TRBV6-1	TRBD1	CASSALGQGYTEAFF	TGTGCCAGCAGTGCCCTGGGACAGGGGTACACTGAAGCTTTCTTT
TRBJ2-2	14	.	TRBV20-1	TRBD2	CSGRWGGNTGELFF	TGCAGTGGAAGATGGGGGGGGAACACCGGGGAGCTGTTTTTT
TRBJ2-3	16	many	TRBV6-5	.	CASRRGGRRGQGTQYF	TGTGCCAGTCGAAGGGGGGGAAGGCGGGGACAAGGCACGCAGTATTTT
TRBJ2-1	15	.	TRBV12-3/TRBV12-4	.	CASSLGTGTTNEQFF	TGTGCCAGCAGTTTGGGGACCGGGACGACCAATGAGCAGTTCTTC
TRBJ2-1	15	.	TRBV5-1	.	CASSLLRDRNNEQFF	TGCGCCAGCAGCCTACTGCGGGACCGAAACAATGAGCAGTTCTTC
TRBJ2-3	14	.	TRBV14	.	CASGFADSTDTQYF	TGTGCCAGCGGGTTTGCAGACAGCACAGATACGCAGTATTTT
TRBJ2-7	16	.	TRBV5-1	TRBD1	CVSSVRPGQGPYEQYF	TGCGTCAGCAGCGTGAGGCCGGGACAGGGGCCCTACGAGCAGTACTTC
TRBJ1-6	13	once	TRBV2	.	CASSQAGNSPLHF	TGTGCCAGCAGCCAAGCGGGAAATTCACCCCTCCACTTT
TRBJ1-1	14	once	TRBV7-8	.	CASSSALGNTEAFF	TGTGCCAGCAGCTCAGCGTTGGGAAACACTGAAGCTTTCTTT
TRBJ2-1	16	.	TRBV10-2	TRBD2	CASSESAGGYYNEQFF	TGCGCCAGCAGTGAGTCGGCGGGAGGATACTACAATGAGCAGTTCTTC
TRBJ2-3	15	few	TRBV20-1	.	CSARSRGSPTDTQYF	TGCAGTGCTAGATCTCGGGGGTCCCCCACAGATACGCAGTATTTT
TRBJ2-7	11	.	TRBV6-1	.	CASSAFDEQYF	TGTGCCAGCAGCGCTTTCGACGAGCAGTACTTC
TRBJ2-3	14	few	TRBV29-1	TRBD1	CSFRGTGNTDTQYF	TGCAGCTTCCGGGGGACAGGGAACACAGATACGCAGTATTTT
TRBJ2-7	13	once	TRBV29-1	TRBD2	CGVGGVGFYEQYF	TGCGGCGTGGGGGGGGTGGGGTTCTACGAGCAGTACTTC
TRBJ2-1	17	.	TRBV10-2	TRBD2	CASSPTKTSLSYNEQFF	TGCGCCAGCAGTCCAACCAAGACTAGCCTTTCCTACAATGAGCAGTTCTTC
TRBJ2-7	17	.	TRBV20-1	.	CSARDPAGAVGMYEQYF	TGCAGTGCTAGAGATCCAGCAGGGGCGGTGGGTATGTACGAGCAGTACTTC
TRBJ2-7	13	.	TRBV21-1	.	CASSKQGRLEQYF	TGTGCCAGCAGCAAGCAGGGTCGTCTCGAGCAGTACTTC
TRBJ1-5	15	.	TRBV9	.	CASSATGSSNQPQHF	TGTGCCAGCAGCGCAACAGGCTCTAGCAATCAGCCCCAGCATTTT
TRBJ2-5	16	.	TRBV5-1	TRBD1	CASNPGIGTGRETQYF	TGCGCCAGCAACCCCGGTATCGGGACAGGGAGGGAGACCCAGTACTTC